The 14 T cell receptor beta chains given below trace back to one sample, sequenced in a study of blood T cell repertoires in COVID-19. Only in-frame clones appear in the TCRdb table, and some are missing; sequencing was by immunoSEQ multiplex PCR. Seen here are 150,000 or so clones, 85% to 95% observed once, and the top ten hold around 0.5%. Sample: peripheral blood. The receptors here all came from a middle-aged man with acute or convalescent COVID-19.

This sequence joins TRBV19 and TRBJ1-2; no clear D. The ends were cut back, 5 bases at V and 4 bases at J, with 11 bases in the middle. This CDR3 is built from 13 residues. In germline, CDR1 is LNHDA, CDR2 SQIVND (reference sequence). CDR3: CASSPGLIYGYTF. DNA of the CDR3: TGTGCCAGTAGTCCCGGACTGATCTATGGCTACACCTTC.

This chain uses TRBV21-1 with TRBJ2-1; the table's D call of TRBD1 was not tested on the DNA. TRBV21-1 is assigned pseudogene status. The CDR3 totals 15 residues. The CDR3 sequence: CASSPPGGQGNEQFF. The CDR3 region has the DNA TGTGCCAGCAGCCCTCCAGGGGGCCAGGGCAATGAGCAGTTCTTC.

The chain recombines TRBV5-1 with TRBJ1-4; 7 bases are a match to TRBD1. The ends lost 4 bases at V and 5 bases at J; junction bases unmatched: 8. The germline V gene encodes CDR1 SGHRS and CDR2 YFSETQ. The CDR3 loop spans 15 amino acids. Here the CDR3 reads CASSPGQLGNEKLFF. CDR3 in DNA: TGCGCCAGCAGCCCGGGACAGTTGGGAAATGAAAAACTGTTTTTT.

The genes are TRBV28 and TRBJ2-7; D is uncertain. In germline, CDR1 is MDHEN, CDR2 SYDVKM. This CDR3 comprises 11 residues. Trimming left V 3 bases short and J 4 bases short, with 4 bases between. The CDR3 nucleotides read TGTGCCAGCAGTTTGCAGTACGAGCAGTACTTC. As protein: CASSLQYEQYF.

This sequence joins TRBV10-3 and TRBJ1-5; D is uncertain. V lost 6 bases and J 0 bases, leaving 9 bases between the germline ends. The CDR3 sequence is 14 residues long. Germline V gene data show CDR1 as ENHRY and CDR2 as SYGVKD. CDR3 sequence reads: CAISETRSNQPQHF. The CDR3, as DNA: TGTGCCATCAGCGAAACGCGTAGCAATCAGCCCCAGCATTTT.

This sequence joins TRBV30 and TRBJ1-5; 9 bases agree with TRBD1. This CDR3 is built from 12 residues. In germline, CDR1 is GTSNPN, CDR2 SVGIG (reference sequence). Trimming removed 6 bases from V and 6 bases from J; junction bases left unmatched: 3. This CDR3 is CACNRGRQPQHF. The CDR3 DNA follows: TGTGCCTGCAACAGGGGGCGTCAGCCCCAGCATTTT.

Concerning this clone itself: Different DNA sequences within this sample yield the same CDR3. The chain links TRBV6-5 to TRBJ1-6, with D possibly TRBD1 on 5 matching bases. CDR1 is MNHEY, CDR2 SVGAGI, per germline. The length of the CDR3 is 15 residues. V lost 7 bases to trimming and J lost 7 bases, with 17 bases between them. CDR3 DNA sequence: TGTGCCAGCACCCTCAGCGGGGGATTGAATTCACCCCTCCACTTT. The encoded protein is CASTLSGGLNSPLHF.

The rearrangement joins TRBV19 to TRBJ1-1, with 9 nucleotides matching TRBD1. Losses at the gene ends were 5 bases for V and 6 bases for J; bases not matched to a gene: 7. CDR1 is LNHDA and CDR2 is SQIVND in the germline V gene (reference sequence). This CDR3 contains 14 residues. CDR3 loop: CASSPRDRVPEAFF. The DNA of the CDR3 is TGTGCCAGTAGTCCCCGGGACAGGGTCCCTGAAGCTTTCTTT.

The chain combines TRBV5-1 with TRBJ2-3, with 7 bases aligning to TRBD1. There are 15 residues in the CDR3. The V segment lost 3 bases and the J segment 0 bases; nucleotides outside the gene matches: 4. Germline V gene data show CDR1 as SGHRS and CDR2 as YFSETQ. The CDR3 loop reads CASSSTGASTDTQYF. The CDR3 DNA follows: TGCGCCAGCAGCTCCACAGGGGCTAGCACAGATACGCAGTATTTT.

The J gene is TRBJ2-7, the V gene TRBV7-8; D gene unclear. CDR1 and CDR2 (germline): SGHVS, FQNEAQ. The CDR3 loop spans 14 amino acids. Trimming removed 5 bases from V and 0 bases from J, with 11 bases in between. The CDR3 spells CASSPVRSSYEQYV. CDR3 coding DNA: TGTGCCAGCAGCCCCGTGAGAAGCTCCTACGAGCAGTACGTC.

The CDR3 DNA reads as TGTGCCAGCAGCTTAGTTGAGAGGCAGCCCCAGCATTTT. Amino acids: CASSLVERQPQHF. This chain uses TRBV7-2 with TRBJ1-5; D is uncertain. CDR1 and CDR2 (germline): SGHTA, FQGNSA. Trimming removed 1 base at V and 7 bases at J, with 8 bases between. This CDR3 spans 13 amino acids.

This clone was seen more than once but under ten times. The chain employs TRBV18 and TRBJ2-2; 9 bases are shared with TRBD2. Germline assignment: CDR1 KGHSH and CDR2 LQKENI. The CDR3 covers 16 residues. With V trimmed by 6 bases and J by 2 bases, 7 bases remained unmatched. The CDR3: CASSLTSGGNTGELFF. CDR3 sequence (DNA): TGTGCCAGCTCTCTGACTAGCGGAGGCAACACCGGGGAGCTGTTTTTT.

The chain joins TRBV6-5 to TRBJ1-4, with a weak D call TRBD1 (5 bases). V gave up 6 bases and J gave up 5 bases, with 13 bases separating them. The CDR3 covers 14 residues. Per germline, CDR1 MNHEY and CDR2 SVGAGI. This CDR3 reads CASRSTAYNEKLFF. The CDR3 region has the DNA TGTGCCAGCAGGTCGACAGCCTACAATGAAAAACTGTTTTTT.

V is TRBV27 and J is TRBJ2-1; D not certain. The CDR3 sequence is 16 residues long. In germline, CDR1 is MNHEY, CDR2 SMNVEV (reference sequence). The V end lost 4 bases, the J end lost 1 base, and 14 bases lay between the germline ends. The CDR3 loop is CASSSPRGFSYNEQFF. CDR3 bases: TGTGCCAGCAGTTCCCCTCGCGGATTTTCCTACAATGAGCAGTTCTTC.